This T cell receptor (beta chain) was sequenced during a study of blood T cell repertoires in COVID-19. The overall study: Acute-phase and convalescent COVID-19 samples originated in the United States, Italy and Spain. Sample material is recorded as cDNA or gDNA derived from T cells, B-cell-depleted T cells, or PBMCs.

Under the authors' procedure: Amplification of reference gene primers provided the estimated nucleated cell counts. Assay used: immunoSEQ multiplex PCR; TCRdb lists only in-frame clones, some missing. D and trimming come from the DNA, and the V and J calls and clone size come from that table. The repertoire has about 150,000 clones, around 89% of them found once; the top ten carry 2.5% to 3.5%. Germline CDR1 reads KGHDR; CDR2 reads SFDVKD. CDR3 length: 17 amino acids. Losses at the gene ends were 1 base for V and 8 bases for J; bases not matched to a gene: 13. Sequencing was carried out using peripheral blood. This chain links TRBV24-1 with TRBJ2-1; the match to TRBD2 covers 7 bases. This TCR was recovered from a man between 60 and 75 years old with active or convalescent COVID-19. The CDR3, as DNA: TGTGCCACCAGTGATTTACCGGGGGGAACAAGTGGTGATGAGCAGTTCTTC. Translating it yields CATSDLPGGTSGDEQFF.